The 21 T cell receptor beta chains below come from one sample, sequenced in a study of blood T cell repertoires in COVID-19. The assay was immunoSEQ multiplex PCR, and TCRdb's table has in-frame clones only and misses some. The table lists around 180,000 clones, around 80% of them singletons. Source material: PBMCs or T cells enriched from blood (not recorded which). These receptors all stem from a man aged 45-60 years who had recovered from COVID-19.

The V and J genes are TRBV7-3 and TRBJ2-1; a possible D gene is TRBD2 (7 bases). V dropped 4 bases and J dropped 10 bases, with 14 bases sitting between them. The CDR3 has 13 amino acids. Germline V gene lookup returns CDR1 SGHTA and CDR2 FQGTGA. The CDR3 loop reads CASSSGGGPEQFF. As DNA, the CDR3 is TGTGCCAGCAGCTCGGGGGGCGGTCCCGAGCAGTTCTTC.

This clone appeared a single time. J is TRBJ2-5 and V is TRBV18; 12 bases align to TRBD2. The CDR3 totals 15 residues. V lost 4 bases to trimming and J lost 1 base; unmatched junction nucleotides: 1. Germline CDR1 reads KGHSH; CDR2 reads LQKENI. CDR3 region: CASSLLAGGQETQYF. The CDR3 DNA is TGTGCCAGCTCACTACTAGCGGGGGGCCAAGAGACCCAGTACTTC.

This clone has just a few counts. The chain uses TRBV2 and TRBJ2-7, with 9 bases matching TRBD1. Looked up from germline, CDR1 is SNHLY and CDR2 is FYNNEI. The CDR3 is 13 residues long. The V segment lost 8 bases and the J segment 4 bases; nucleotides outside the gene matches: 6. The CDR3: CASGKGTGYEQYF. In DNA form, the CDR3 reads TGTGCCAGCGGAAAAGGGACAGGGTACGAGCAGTACTTC.

The V call is TRBV9, the J call TRBJ2-5; TRBD2 agrees at 7 bases. V lost 3 bases, J lost 5 bases, and 10 bases stayed unmatched. CDR3 length: 15 residues. CDR1 and CDR2 from the germline V gene are SGDLS and YYNGEE. DNA of the CDR3: TGTGCCAGCAGCGCGCGGGGGACGCCGGTGGAGACCCAGTACTTC. Encoded protein: CASSARGTPVETQYF.

V and J are TRBV5-1 and TRBJ1-4; possible D gene TRBD1, 5 bases. Trimming shortened V by 6 bases and J by 2 bases, and 14 bases separated the two germline ends. The germline CDR1 and CDR2 sequences are SGHRS and YFSETQ. CDR3 length: 15 amino acids. The CDR3 here is CASTRTGGTNEKLFF. The CDR3 nucleotides are TGCGCCAGCACCAGGACCGGGGGGACTAATGAAAAACTGTTTTTT.

The chain recombines TRBV28 with TRBJ1-1; no clear D. The germline CDR1 and CDR2 sequences are MDHEN and SYDVKM. The CDR3 covers 17 residues. V was pared by 6 bases and J by 0 bases, with 20 bases between. The CDR3 reads CASSQLSGVGLNTEAFF. The CDR3, as DNA: TGTGCCAGCAGCCAATTAAGCGGGGTCGGGTTGAACACTGAAGCTTTCTTT.

The genes are TRBV2 and TRBJ2-7, with 9 bases lining up with TRBD1. The J segment lost 5 bases and the V segment lost 8 bases, leaving 10 bases of the junction unmatched. CDR1 and CDR2 from the germline V gene are SNHLY and FYNNEI. This CDR3 comprises 14 residues. The CDR3 is CASDRTGDEDEQYF. CDR3 sequence (DNA): TGTGCCAGCGACCGGACAGGGGACGAAGACGAGCAGTACTTC.

The gene calls are TRBV5-5 and TRBJ1-2; tentatively, D is TRBD1 (5 bases). Germline CDR1 and CDR2: SGHKS and YYEKEE (reference sequence). The CDR3 sequence is 18 residues long. The V end lost 0 bases, the J end lost 8 bases, and 26 bases lay between the germline ends. In DNA, the CDR3 is TGTGCCAGCAGCTTGGTGGGCTCCACCTGGGACTACCATAGGGGCTACACCTTC. It specifies CASSLVGSTWDYHRGYTF.

The rearrangement uses TRBV5-1 and TRBJ2-3; 8 bases map to TRBD2. J was trimmed by 5 bases and V by 4 bases; bases with no gene match: 12. This CDR3 is 16 amino acids long. Germline loops: CDR1 SGHRS, CDR2 YFSETQ. DNA of the CDR3: TGCGCCAGCAGCGCGGAACCGGGACTAGTTCTAGATACGCAGTATTTT. It translates to CASSAEPGLVLDTQYF. The full variable domain, its missing parts supplied by reference TRBV5-1 and TRBJ2-3, is KAGVTQTPRYLIKTRGQQVTLSCSPISGHRSVSWYQQTPGQGLQFLFEYFSETQRNKGNFPGRFSGRQFSNSRSEMNVSTLELGDSALYLCASSAEPGLVLDTQYFGPGTRLTVL.

The J gene is TRBJ1-5, the V gene TRBV18, with D perhaps matching TRBD1 (6 bases). Looked up from germline, CDR1 is KGHSH and CDR2 is LQKENI. The CDR3 totals 16 residues. V lost 6 bases, J lost 3 bases, and 18 bases lay in between. The CDR3 DNA reads TGTGCCAGCTCTCCCGTCGAGGGGGGGTTCAATCAGCCCCAGCATTTT. Translating gives CASSPVEGGFNQPQHF.

The chain recombines TRBV5-6 with TRBJ1-1; 7 bases line up with TRBD1. Trimming removed 0 bases from V and 1 base from J; junction bases left unmatched: 3. The CDR3 extends over 15 amino acids. Per germline, CDR1 SGHDT and CDR2 YYEEEE. This CDR3 is CASSLAGTENTEAFF. The CDR3 DNA follows: TGTGCCAGCAGCTTGGCAGGGACAGAGAACACTGAAGCTTTCTTT. Variable domain in full (rest from reference TRBV5-6 and TRBJ1-1): DAGVTQSPTHLIKTRGQQVTLRCSPKSGHDTVSWYQQALGQGPQFIFQYYEEEERQRGNFPDRFSGHQFPNYSSELNVNALLLGDSALYLCASSLAGTENTEAFFGQGTRLTVV.

The chain recombines TRBV3-1 (or the pseudogene TRBV3-2) with TRBJ1-1; TRBD1 is a possible D gene (6 bases). CDR3 length equals 13 residues. Trimming shortened V by 6 bases and J by 4 bases, and 12 bases separated the two germline ends. Per the germline V gene, CDR1 is LGHDT and CDR2 is YNNKEL (reference sequence). The CDR3 coding sequence is TGTGCCAGCAGACAAAAAGGGGGCACTGAAGCTTTCTTT. Its translation is CASRQKGGTEAFF.

The rearrangement links TRBV19 to TRBJ1-3, with D perhaps matching TRBD1 (6 bases). V lost 6 bases, J lost 3 bases, and 9 bases lay in between. This CDR3 has 13 residues. Germline assignment: CDR1 LNHDA and CDR2 SQIVND (reference sequence). CDR3 in amino acids: CASSQGLGNTIYF. In DNA, the CDR3 is TGTGCCAGTAGCCAGGGGCTTGGAAACACCATATATTTT.

This clone turned up a few times. The rearrangement links TRBV2 to TRBJ2-2, with 7 bases aligning to TRBD1. The CDR3 sequence is 15 residues long. The V and J ends lost 5 bases and 1 base, in that order; junction bases with no gene match: 4. Looked up from germline, CDR1 is SNHLY and CDR2 is FYNNEI. The CDR3 spells CASSSGTVNTGELFF. Written as DNA, the CDR3 is TGTGCCAGCAGTTCCGGGACAGTGAACACCGGGGAGCTGTTTTTT. Combining the CDR3 with reference TRBV2 and TRBJ2-2 gives the whole variable domain EPEVTQTPSHQVTQMGQEVILRCVPISNHLYFYWYRQILGQKVEFLVSFYNNEISEKSEIFDDQFSVERPDGSNFTLKIRSTKLEDSAMYFCASSSGTVNTGELFFGEGSRLTVL.

This clone was seen only once. This chain joins TRBV19 and TRBJ1-2; TRBD1 aligns across 10 bases. CDR1 is LNHDA and CDR2 is SQIVND in the germline V gene (reference sequence). The trim removed 5 bases at V and 4 bases at J, leaving 7 bases unmatched. The length of the CDR3 is 15 residues. CDR3 residues: CASSPRDRGPYGYTF. DNA for the CDR3: TGTGCCAGTAGTCCACGGGACAGGGGCCCCTATGGCTACACCTTC.

The chain links TRBV27 to TRBJ2-1; 10 nucleotides align to TRBD2. The germline CDR1 and CDR2 sequences are MNHEY and SMNVEV (reference sequence). Trimming took 5 bases from V and 6 from J; bases not matched to a gene: 10. This CDR3 contains 16 residues. This chain's CDR3 is CASSPSTSGARNEQFF. In DNA form, the CDR3 reads TGTGCCAGCAGTCCATCTACTAGCGGGGCCCGCAATGAGCAGTTCTTC.

V gene TRBV4-1 combines with J gene TRBJ2-7, with 8 bases aligning to TRBD1. CDR1 is MGHRA, CDR2 YSYEKL, per germline. This CDR3 is built from 15 residues. The J segment lost 3 bases and the V segment lost 7 bases, leaving 11 bases of the junction unmatched. The CDR3 nucleotides read TGCGCCAGCACCCGAGGACCAGGGGGCGGCTACGAGCAGTACTTC. It yields the protein CASTRGPGGGYEQYF.

The rearrangement joins TRBV15 to TRBJ2-5; the D gene is possibly TRBD1 (6 bases). The CDR3 is 15 residues long. Germline lookup yields CDR1 LNHNV and CDR2 YYDKDF (reference sequence). Trimming removed 5 bases from V and 2 bases from J, with 15 bases in between. The CDR3 spells CATSGGQPRQETQYF. The DNA for the CDR3 is TGTGCCACCAGCGGCGGACAGCCCCGACAAGAGACCCAGTACTTC.

This clone showed up just once. This chain joins TRBV7-2 and TRBJ1-5, with no clear D. The CDR3 extends over 13 amino acids. The ends were cut back, 1 base at V and 7 bases at J, with 8 bases in the middle. Germline V gives CDR1 SGHTA, CDR2 FQGNSA. This CDR3 is CASSLVESQPQHF. DNA for the CDR3: TGTGCCAGCAGCTTAGTAGAATCGCAGCCCCAGCATTTT. Combining the CDR3 with reference TRBV7-2 and TRBJ1-5 gives the whole variable domain GAGVSQSPSNKVTEKGKDVELRCDPISGHTALYWYRQSLGQGLEFLIYFQGNSAPDKSGLPSDRFSAERTGGSVSTLTIQRTQQEDSAVYLCASSLVESQPQHFGDGTRLSIL.

The chain couples TRBV7-2 to TRBJ2-2; 8 nucleotides align to TRBD2. The V gene's germline CDR1 is SGHTA and CDR2 FQGNSA. V shed 4 bases and J 4 bases; nucleotides not matched to a gene: 8. There are 16 residues in the CDR3. The CDR3 sequence is CASSWGGLVVTGELFF. CDR3 bases: TGTGCCAGCAGCTGGGGGGGACTAGTCGTCACCGGGGAGCTGTTTTTT.

The chain recombines TRBV5-4 with TRBJ1-4; D is undetermined. The CDR3 runs to 17 residues. Trimming pared 4 bases from V and 5 bases from J, leaving 21 bases between. Germline-derived CDR1 and CDR2 are SGHNT and YYREEE (reference sequence). In DNA form, the CDR3 reads TGTGCCAGCAGCATCCGGGAGGCTGTCCGGAGCAATGAAAAACTGTTTTTT. This sequence encodes CASSIREAVRSNEKLFF.